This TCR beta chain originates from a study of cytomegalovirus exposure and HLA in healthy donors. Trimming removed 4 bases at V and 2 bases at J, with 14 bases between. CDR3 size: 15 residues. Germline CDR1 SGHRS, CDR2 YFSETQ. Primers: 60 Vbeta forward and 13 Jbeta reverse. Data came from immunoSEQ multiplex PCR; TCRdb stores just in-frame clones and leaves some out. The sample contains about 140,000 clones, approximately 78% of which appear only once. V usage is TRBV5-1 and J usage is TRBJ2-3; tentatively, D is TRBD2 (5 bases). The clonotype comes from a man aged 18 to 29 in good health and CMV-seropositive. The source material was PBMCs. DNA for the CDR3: TGCGCCAGCAGCCCCATCGGGGAAAACACAGATACGCAGTATTTT. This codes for CASSPIGENTDTQYF.